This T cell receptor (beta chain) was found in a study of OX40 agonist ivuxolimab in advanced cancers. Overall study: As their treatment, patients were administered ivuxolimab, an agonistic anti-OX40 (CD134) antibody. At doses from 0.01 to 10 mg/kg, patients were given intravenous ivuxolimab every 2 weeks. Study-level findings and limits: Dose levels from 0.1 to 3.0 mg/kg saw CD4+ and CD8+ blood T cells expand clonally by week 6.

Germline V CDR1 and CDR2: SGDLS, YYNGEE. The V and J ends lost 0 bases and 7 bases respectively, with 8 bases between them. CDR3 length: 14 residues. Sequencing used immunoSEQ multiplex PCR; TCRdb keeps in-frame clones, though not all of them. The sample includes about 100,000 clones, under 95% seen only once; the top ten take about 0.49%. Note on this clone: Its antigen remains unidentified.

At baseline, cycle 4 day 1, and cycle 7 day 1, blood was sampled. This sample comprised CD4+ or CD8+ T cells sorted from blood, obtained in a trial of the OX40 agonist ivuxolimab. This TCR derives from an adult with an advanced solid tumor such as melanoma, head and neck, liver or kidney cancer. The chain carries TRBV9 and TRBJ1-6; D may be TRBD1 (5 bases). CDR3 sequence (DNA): TGTGCCAGCAGCGTAGGCGGGGGAAATTCACCCCTCCACTTT. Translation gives CASSVGGGNSPLHF.